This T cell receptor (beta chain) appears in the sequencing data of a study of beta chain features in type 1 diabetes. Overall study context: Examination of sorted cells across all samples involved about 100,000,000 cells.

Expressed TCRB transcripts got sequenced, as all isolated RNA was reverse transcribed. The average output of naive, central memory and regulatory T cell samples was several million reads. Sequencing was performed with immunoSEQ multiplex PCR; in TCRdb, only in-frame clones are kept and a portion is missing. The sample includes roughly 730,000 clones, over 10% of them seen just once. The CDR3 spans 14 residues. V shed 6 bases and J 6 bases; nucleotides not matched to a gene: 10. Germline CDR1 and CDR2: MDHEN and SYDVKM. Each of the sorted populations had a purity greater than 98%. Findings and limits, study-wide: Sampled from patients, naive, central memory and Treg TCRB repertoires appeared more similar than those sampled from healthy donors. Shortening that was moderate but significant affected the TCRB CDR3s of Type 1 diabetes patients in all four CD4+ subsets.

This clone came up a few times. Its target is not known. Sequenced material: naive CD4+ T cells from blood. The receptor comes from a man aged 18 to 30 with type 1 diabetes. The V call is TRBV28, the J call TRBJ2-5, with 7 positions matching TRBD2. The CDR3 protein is CASSRSGGYQTQYF. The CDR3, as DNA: TGTGCCAGCAGCCGATCCGGGGGGTACCAGACCCAGTACTTC.